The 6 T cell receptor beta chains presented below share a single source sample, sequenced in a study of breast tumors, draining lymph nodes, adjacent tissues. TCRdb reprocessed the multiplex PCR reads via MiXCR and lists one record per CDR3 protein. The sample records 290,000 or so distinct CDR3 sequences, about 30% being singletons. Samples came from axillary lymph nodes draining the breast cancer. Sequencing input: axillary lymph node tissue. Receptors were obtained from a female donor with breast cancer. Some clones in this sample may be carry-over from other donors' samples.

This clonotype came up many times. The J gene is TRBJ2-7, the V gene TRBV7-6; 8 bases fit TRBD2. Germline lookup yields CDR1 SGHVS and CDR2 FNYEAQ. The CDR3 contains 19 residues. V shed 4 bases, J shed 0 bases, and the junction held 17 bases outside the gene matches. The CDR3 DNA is TGTGCCAGCAGCTGCGTGGATGAGACCGGGACTAGACACTCCTACGAGCAGTACTTC. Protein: CASSCVDETGTRHSYEQYF.

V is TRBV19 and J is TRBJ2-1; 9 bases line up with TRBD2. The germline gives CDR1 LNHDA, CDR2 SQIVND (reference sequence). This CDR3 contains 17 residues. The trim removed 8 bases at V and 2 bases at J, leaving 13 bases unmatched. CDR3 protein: CASEGLAGMITYNEQFF. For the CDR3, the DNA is TGTGCCAGTGAAGGTCTAGCGGGAATGATCACCTACAATGAGCAGTTCTTC.

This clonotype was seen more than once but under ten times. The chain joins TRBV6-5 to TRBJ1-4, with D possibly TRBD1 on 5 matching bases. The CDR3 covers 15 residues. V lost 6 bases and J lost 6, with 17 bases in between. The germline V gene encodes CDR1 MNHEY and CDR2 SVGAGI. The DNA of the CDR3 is TGTGCCAGCAGCCTCCAGGGACCCCCAGATGAAAAACTGTTTTTT. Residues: CASSLQGPPDEKLFF.

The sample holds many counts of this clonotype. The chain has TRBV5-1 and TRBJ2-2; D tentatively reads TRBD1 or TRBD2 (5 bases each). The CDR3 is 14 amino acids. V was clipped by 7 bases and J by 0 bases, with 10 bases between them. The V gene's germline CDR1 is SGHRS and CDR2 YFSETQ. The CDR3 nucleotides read TGCGCCAGCTGTCGAGGGGCGAACACCGGGGAGCTGTTTTTT. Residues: CASCRGANTGELFF.

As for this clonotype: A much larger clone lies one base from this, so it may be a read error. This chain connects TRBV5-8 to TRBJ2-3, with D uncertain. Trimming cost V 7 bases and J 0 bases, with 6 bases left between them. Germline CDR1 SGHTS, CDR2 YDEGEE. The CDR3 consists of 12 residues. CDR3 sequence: CASAPSTDTQYF. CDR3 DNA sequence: TGTGCCAGCGCCCCTAGCACAGATACGCAGTATTTT. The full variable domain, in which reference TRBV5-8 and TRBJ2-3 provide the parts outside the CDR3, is EAGVTQSPTHLIKTRGQQATLRCSPISGHTSVYWYQQALGLGLQFLLWYDEGEERNRGNFPPRFSGRQFPNYSSELNVNALELEDSALYLCASAPSTDTQYFGPGTRLTVL.

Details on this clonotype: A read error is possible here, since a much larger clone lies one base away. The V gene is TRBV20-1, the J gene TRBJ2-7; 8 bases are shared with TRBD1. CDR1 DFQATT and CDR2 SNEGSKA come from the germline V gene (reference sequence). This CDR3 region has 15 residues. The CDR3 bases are TGCAGTGCTAGTGGACAGGGCTGGTTCAATGACGAGCAGCACTTC. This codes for CSASGQGWFNDEQHF.